This T cell receptor beta chain originates from a study of CD8+ T cells in alopecia areata. General study results and limits: Clonality exceeded that of normal scalp in lesional scalp, most notably in alopecia totalis/universalis. On tofacitinib, scalp and blood still held many of the expanded lesional clones.

The authors extracted RNA and reverse transcribed it into cDNA as the sequencing template. The table came from immunoSEQ multiplex PCR; TCRdb's copy has only in-frame clones and leaves some out. The repertoire holds 150,000 to 200,000 clones, with about three fifths as singletons. Treatment defined: oral pan-JAK inhibitor, 5-10 mg twice daily. This clone was seen more than once but under ten times. What it binds is unknown. Per germline, CDR1 SGHRS and CDR2 YFSETQ. The CDR3 loop spans 19 amino acids. V was pared by 1 base and J by 5 bases, with 13 bases of the junction left unmatched. This clonotype originated in a human donor with alopecia areata. The chain employs TRBV5-1 and TRBJ2-3; 13 nucleotides align to TRBD2. Specimen: CD4+ T cells sorted from blood, collected at week 24, from a patient treated with tofacitinib. CDR3 sequence: CASSLPGTSGGAKGDTQYF. As DNA, the CDR3 is TGCGCCAGCAGCTTGCCCGGCACTAGCGGGGGGGCCAAGGGAGATACGCAGTATTTT.